This entry lists 8 T cell receptor beta chains sequenced from one sample in a study of T cell responses to AZD1222 COVID-19 vaccine. Using immunoSEQ multiplex PCR, the repertoire was profiled, and TCRdb retains in-frame clones only, with some absent. The data contain under 150,000 clones, just over 90% of them seen just once; the ten biggest clones take up approximately 2.1%. The sequences come from peripheral blood, collected on day 0 of AZD1222 vaccination. Receptor source: an adult in good health.

The chain couples TRBV27 to TRBJ2-1; 8 bases map to TRBD1. The germline CDR1 and CDR2 sequences are MNHEY and SMNVEV (reference sequence). The CDR3 is made up of 17 amino acids. With V trimmed by 2 bases and J by 7 bases, 13 bases remained unmatched. The CDR3 spells CASSLAPRTGFRNEQFF. The DNA of the CDR3 is TGTGCCAGCAGTTTAGCTCCCCGGACAGGGTTTAGGAATGAGCAGTTCTTC.

This clone was found once. The gene calls are TRBV5-1 and TRBJ2-5; D is uncertain. The CDR3 length is 12 residues. The germline V gene encodes CDR1 SGHRS and CDR2 YFSETQ. V dropped 3 bases and J dropped 1 base, with 4 bases sitting between them. The CDR3 sequence is CASSSTQETQYF. The DNA of the CDR3 is TGCGCCAGCAGCTCAACCCAAGAGACCCAGTACTTC.

As DNA, the CDR3 is TGTGCCAGCAGCTATCCAGGGGCGGCTGGCTACACCTTC. This gives the protein CASSYPGAAGYTF. The genes are TRBV7-9 and TRBJ1-2, with D perhaps matching TRBD1 (6 bases). V was shortened by 4 bases and J by 7 bases, with 13 bases between the two germline ends. The length of the CDR3 is 13 residues. The germline V gene encodes CDR1 SEHNR and CDR2 FQNEAQ (reference sequence). Supplemented by reference TRBV7-9 and TRBJ1-2, the full variable domain reads DTGVSQNPRHKITKRGQNVTFRCDPISEHNRLYWYRQTLGQGPEFLTYFQNEAQLEKSRLLSDRFSAERPKGSFSTLEIQRTEQGDSAMYLCASSYPGAAGYTFGSGTRLTVV.

The chain combines TRBV11-1 with TRBJ1-1; D gene unclear. Germline loops: CDR1 SGHAT, CDR2 FQDESV (reference sequence). The CDR3 loop spans 15 amino acids. The V end was cut by 4 bases, the J end by 0 bases, with 12 bases between. The CDR3 spells CASSSNRKVNTEAFF. The CDR3 bases are TGTGCCAGCAGCTCAAACCGGAAAGTGAACACTGAAGCTTTCTTT.

The chain carries TRBV7-3 and TRBJ2-1; TRBD1 matches at 7 bases. Trimming took 2 bases from V and 6 from J; bases not matched to a gene: 7. CDR3 length equals 15 residues. Germline assignment: CDR1 SGHTA and CDR2 FQGTGA. CDR3 protein: CASSLQQGRPNEQFF. The CDR3 DNA reads TGTGCCAGCAGCTTACAACAGGGGCGCCCCAATGAGCAGTTCTTC.

This rearrangement joins TRBV5-6 to TRBJ1-1, with a tentative D call TRBD1 (5 bases). In germline, CDR1 is SGHDT, CDR2 YYEEEE. CDR3 length: 16 residues. V was trimmed by 0 bases and J by 0 bases, leaving 12 bases between them. CDR3 sequence: CASSLVRANMNTEAFF. The CDR3 DNA sequence: TGTGCCAGCAGCTTGGTCAGGGCTAACATGAACACTGAAGCTTTCTTT.

CDR3 nucleotides: TGTGCCAGCAGCCCACTATCGGGGGTGGCTAGCGGGTCCCACTACAATGAGCAGTTCTTC. Protein sequence: CASSPLSGVASGSHYNEQFF. J is TRBJ2-1 and V is TRBV11-3; 8 bases are a match to TRBD2. The germline CDR1 and CDR2 sequences are SGHNT and YENEEA. There are 20 residues in the CDR3. V was clipped by 5 bases and J by 3 bases; unmatched bases: 21.

V is TRBV10-1 and J is TRBJ2-3, with D unresolved. V was cut by 4 bases and J by 1 base, with 12 bases left in between. Germline V gives CDR1 WNHNN, CDR2 SYGVQD (reference sequence). There are 15 residues in the CDR3. The CDR3 reads CASSVSPRGTDTQYF. Written as DNA, the CDR3 is TGCGCCAGCAGTGTTTCCCCCAGAGGCACAGATACGCAGTATTTT.